The next 14 T cell receptor beta chains were all read from a single sample in a study of T cells in Graves' hyperthyroidism and ophthalmopathy. Researchers amplified the TCR beta CDR3 regions from RNA transcripts. First-round RT-PCR with HTBI primers amplified the TCR CDR3 region. MiXCR was run by TCRdb on the multiplex PCR reads, yielding one entry per CDR3 protein. The sample has hundreds of thousands of distinct CDR3 sequences, 15% to 20% seen once. Sequenced input: blood. The receptors were gathered from a woman between 45 and 60 years old with Graves' hyperthyroidism that later progressed to Graves' ophthalmopathy.

This clonotype was observed a few times. V usage is TRBV3-1 and J usage is TRBJ1-4, with 7 positions matching TRBD1. The CDR3 covers 15 residues. The V and J ends lost 5 bases and 4 bases, in that order; junction bases with no gene match: 7. Looked up from germline, CDR1 is LGHDT and CDR2 is YNNKEL (reference sequence). The CDR3 here is CASSSPGQLNEKLFF. The CDR3 DNA sequence: TGTGCCAGCAGCTCTCCGGGACAGCTTAATGAAAAACTGTTTTTT.

On this clonotype itself: It may be a read error: a sequence one base away is much more abundant. The chain is built from TRBV2 and TRBJ2-2; D is ambiguous. V dropped 4 bases and J dropped 5 bases, with 20 bases sitting between them. The germline V gene has CDR1 SNHLY and CDR2 FYNNEI. CDR3 length equals 17 residues. CDR3 protein: CASSVNGVWRRTGELFF. In nucleotides, the CDR3 is TGTGCCAGCAGTGTAAATGGGGTCTGGCGTCGAACCGGGGAGCTGTTTTTT.

This clonotype was observed many times. The chain has TRBV30 and TRBJ1-2; a weak D match, TRBD1 (5 bases). CDR1 is GTSNPN and CDR2 is SVGIG in the germline V gene (reference sequence). The CDR3 totals 13 residues. Trimming removed 0 bases from V and 7 bases from J, with 12 bases in between. The CDR3 DNA follows: TGTGCCTGGAGTGTGGGGCCGCCGAGTGGCTACACCTTC. It codes for CAWSVGPPSGYTF.

The V gene is TRBV15, the J gene TRBJ1-2, with a possible D match to TRBD1 (6 bases). The ends were cut back, 0 bases at V and 6 bases at J, with 11 bases in the middle. CDR3 length equals 14 residues. CDR1 is LNHNV, CDR2 YYDKDF, per germline (reference sequence). As DNA, the CDR3 is TGTGCCACCAGCAGAGATCCTGAGGGGGATGGCTACACCTTC. Translation gives CATSRDPEGDGYTF.

This clonotype was detected a few times. The rearrangement uses TRBV5-8 and TRBJ1-4; D unclear. V lost 2 bases and J lost 7, with 9 bases in between. CDR1 SGHTS and CDR2 YDEGEE come from the germline V gene. CDR3 length equals 13 residues. The CDR3 region is CASSFLLAEKLFF. In DNA form, the CDR3 reads TGTGCCAGCAGCTTTTTGCTGGCTGAAAAACTGTTTTTT.

In this sample, this clonotype turned up many times. V gene TRBV12-3 or TRBV12-4 combines with J gene TRBJ2-7; 7 bases fit TRBD2. Trimming at V came to 3 bases and at J to 4 bases, leaving 6 bases not matched to a gene. The CDR3 has 14 residues. The CDR3 region has the DNA TGTGCCAGCAGTTTGGCGGGGGAGGGTTACGAGCAGTACTTC. As protein: CASSLAGEGYEQYF.

This clonotype has just a few counts. This sequence joins TRBV29-1 and TRBJ2-7, with TRBD1 matching over 9 bases. CDR3 length: 14 amino acids. V trimming: 3 bases; J trimming: 5 bases; junction bases outside the gene matches: 8. In germline, CDR1 is SQVTM, CDR2 ANQGSEA. The CDR3 here is CSVESGTGYHEQYF. CDR3 sequence (DNA): TGCAGCGTTGAGTCCGGGACAGGGTACCACGAGCAGTACTTC.

This sequence joins TRBV3-1 and TRBJ1-1, with D perhaps matching TRBD1 (5 bases). V lost 6 bases and J lost 4, with 18 bases in between. CDR3 size: 15 residues. The germline V gene encodes CDR1 LGHDT and CDR2 YNNKEL (reference sequence). CDR3: CASRGGSVDLTEAFF. CDR3 in DNA: TGTGCCAGCAGGGGGGGGTCTGTAGATCTCACTGAAGCTTTCTTT. The full variable domain, in which reference TRBV3-1 and TRBJ1-1 provide the parts outside the CDR3, is DTAVSQTPKYLVTQMGNDKSIKCEQNLGHDTMYWYKQDSKKFLKIMFSYNNKELIINETVPNRFSPKSPDKAHLNLHINSLELGDSAVYFCASRGGSVDLTEAFFGQGTRLTVV.

CDR3 sequence (DNA): TGTGCCAGCAGCTTGGGGATGGGGCGCGAGCAGTACTTC. Translated: CASSLGMGREQYF. The chain uses TRBV7-3 and TRBJ2-7; TRBD1 might be the D (5 bases). Germline values: CDR1 SGHTA, CDR2 FQGTGA. V lost 3 bases to trimming and J lost 6 bases, with 12 bases between them. This CDR3 contains 13 residues.

This clonotype appeared many times. This rearrangement joins TRBV27 to TRBJ1-2; 9 positions match TRBD1. V shed 7 bases, J shed 7 bases, and the junction held 10 bases outside the gene matches. The V gene's germline CDR1 is MNHEY and CDR2 SMNVEV (reference sequence). The CDR3 consists of 14 residues. The CDR3 DNA is TGTGCCAGCACTTCACCGGGACAGGGCCTTGGCTACACCTTC. This translates into CASTSPGQGLGYTF.

This clonotype was seen at least ten times. CDR3 sequence (DNA): TGTGCCTGGAGTACCGGCGGCACTGAAGCTTTCTTT. Residues: CAWSTGGTEAFF. The chain employs TRBV30 and TRBJ1-1; D is uncertain. V was cut by 2 bases and J by 4 bases, with 8 bases left in between. Germline V gives CDR1 GTSNPN, CDR2 SVGIG (reference sequence). The CDR3 is made up of 12 amino acids. Filled out from reference TRBV30 and TRBJ1-1, the complete variable domain reads SQTIHQWPATLVQPVGSPLSLECTVEGTSNPNLYWYRQAAGRGLQLLFYSVGIGQISSEVPQNLSASRPQDRQFILSSKKLLLSDSGFYLCAWSTGGTEAFFGQGTRLTVV.

This clonotype was recorded a few times. The chain couples TRBV4-1 to TRBJ2-3; the D gene is possibly TRBD2 (5 bases). In germline, CDR1 is MGHRA, CDR2 YSYEKL. The CDR3 length is 16 residues. Trimming took 1 base from V and 0 from J, leaving 11 bases between them. The CDR3 region has the DNA TGCGCCAGCAGCCAAGTTATCGGGGTGAGCACAGATACGCAGTATTTT. Translated, it gives CASSQVIGVSTDTQYF.

Ten or more counts support this clonotype. CDR3 amino acids: CASSYGQGAPDTQYF. The CDR3 nucleotides are TGCGCCAGCAGCTATGGACAGGGGGCCCCAGATACGCAGTATTTT. The chain carries TRBV5-1 and TRBJ2-3; 11 bases agree with TRBD1. Germline assignment: CDR1 SGHRS and CDR2 YFSETQ. V shed 3 bases and J 4 bases; nucleotides not matched to a gene: 4. The CDR3 has 15 amino acids.

At least ten counts were recorded for this clonotype. The chain employs TRBV20-1 and TRBJ2-7, with D possibly being TRBD2 (6 bases). CDR3 length: 13 amino acids. Germline V gene data show CDR1 as DFQATT and CDR2 as SNEGSKA (reference sequence). The germline V and J ends were trimmed by 1 base and 7 bases, with 14 bases remaining between them. The CDR3 spells CSARGRGSSEQYF. CDR3 nucleotides: TGCAGTGCTAGAGGCCGGGGGTCGAGTGAGCAGTACTTC.